Following are 3 T cell receptor beta chains from one sample sequenced in a study of shared T cell receptors in the human thymus. Assay used: immunoSEQ multiplex PCR; TCRdb lists only in-frame clones, some missing. The repertoire holds about 710,000 clones, with about 89% as singletons. The data were also submitted as part of a second study, on human thymus T cells.

Sequenced material: thymocytes. Receptor source: a boy younger than two with a congenital heart defect.

The genes are TRBV9 and TRBJ1-6, with D perhaps matching TRBD1 (5 bases). The germline CDR1 and CDR2 sequences are SGDLS and YYNGEE. This CDR3 is 14 amino acids long. The ends were cut back, 4 bases at V and 13 bases at J, with 18 bases in the middle. For the CDR3, the DNA is TGTGCCAGCAGCAGCGACAGCAAAGTAGGGCCCCTCCACTTT. This encodes CASSSDSKVGPLHF. Looking up the rest from reference TRBV9 and TRBJ1-6 gives the full variable domain: DSGVTQTPKHLITATGQRVTLRCSPRSGDLSVYWYQQSLDQGLQFLIQYYNGEERAKGNILERFSAQQFPDLHSELNLSSLELGDSALYFCASSSDSKVGPLHFGNGTRLTVT.

The J gene is TRBJ1-5, the V gene TRBV27; perhaps TRBD1 as D (5 bases). This CDR3 comprises 17 residues. The V end was cut by 0 bases, the J end by 0 bases, with 12 bases between. Germline V gene lookup returns CDR1 MNHEY and CDR2 SMNVEV (reference sequence). The CDR3 coding sequence is TGTGCCAGCAGTTTATCCCCCCCAGGGTATAGCAATCAGCCCCAGCATTTT. As protein: CASSLSPPGYSNQPQHF.

V and J are TRBV29-1 and TRBJ2-1; 8 bases align to TRBD1. The germline V gene encodes CDR1 SQVTM and CDR2 ANQGSEA. V dropped 8 bases and J dropped 9; count of bases not matched to a gene: 18. CDR3 length: 15 residues. The CDR3 DNA follows: TGCAGCCCACCGCTCCCTCAGGGGGCTTTAGGTGAGCAGTTCTTC. Translated, it gives CSPPLPQGALGEQFF.